This section outlines one TCR beta chain sequence together with its context. Its antigen remains unidentified. Within one base of it there is no much larger clone, and no base qualities were kept. The immunoSEQ Assay, a bias-controlled multiplex PCR, was used to amplify TCRbeta CDR3 regions from genomic DNA. The paper's processing steps were these. Within the assay, amplification of reference gene primers was used to estimate how many nucleated cells each sample contained. To quantify the absolute abundance of each unique TCRbeta CDR3 rearrangement, sequence reads were collapsed and filtered. For each sample, productive Simpson clonality was calculated by taking the square root of Simpson's diversity index across productive rearrangements. The source is immuneACCESS, and TCRdb retained only in-frame sequences with V and J called. Part of the clones is not carried over; for the studies checked, unresolved V genes explain less than half of this, and the remainder is unexplained. The V and J calls and clone size are taken from that table; D and trimming were inferred from the DNA. Recorded for this sample are some 100,000 clones; about 90% of them occurred a single time. Clones ranked in the top ten supply less than 9.5% of the sample.

The collaborating institutions used their own protocols to collect whole blood in K2EDTA tubes. For TCRbeta analysis, collaborators shipped samples in one of three forms: frozen whole blood, isolated PBMCs, or DNA extracted from either of those sample types. This entry comes from a study of blood T cell repertoires in COVID-19 (dated by TCRdb to about 2020). Study-wide context: Samples covering the acute and convalescent phases of COVID-19 were provided by collaborators in the United States, Italy and Spain. Samples came from the ongoing ImmuneRACE study (first 160 participants) plus 1,254 subjects from 6 global collaborators. The dataset comprised deeply sampled blood TCRbeta repertoires from subjects exposed to, actively infected with, or recovered from COVID-19. The repertoires were released in a freely available public database meant as a resource for research on the immune response to SARS-CoV-2. The prospective study material was composed of cDNA or gDNA derived from T cells, B-cell-depleted T cells, or PBMCs. Where available, HLA class I and class II types were obtained from metadata supplied by the sample provider rather than from assay-based typing. Sample metadata almost always included a de-identified subject ID, COVID-19 status, age in years and sex. The paper's findings and limits, for the study overall: Clinical and demographic metadata were provided uncurated, with the amount varying by source and participant.

From cysteine to phenylalanine, the CDR3 is 15 amino acids long. CDR3 DNA is the only sequence kept; it has 45 bases, read in frame from the first base. V is clipped by 3 bases and J by 2 bases, and the sequence between their germline boundaries is 14 bases long. From the germline V gene, CDR1 is MDHEN and CDR2 is SYDVKM. This receptor was obtained from a human donor in a cohort sampled during active COVID-19. The sample comprised peripheral blood. The chain is made from TRBV28 and TRBJ2-7, with TRBD2 tentatively as D gene (5 bases match). The DNA reads TGTGCCAGCAGTTTCCTCGTCGGGATCACCTACGAGCAGTACTTC. It translates to CASSFLVGITYEQYF. Outside the CDR3, residues come from the reference TRBV28 and TRBJ2-7 proteins, so the full variable domain is: DVKVTQSSRYLVKRTGEKVFLECVQDMDHENMFWYRQDPGLGLRLIYFSYDVKMKEKGDIPEGYSVSREKKERFSLILESASTNQTSMYLCASSFLVGITYEQYFGPGTRLTVT.